A selection of T cell receptor beta chains follows, all from one sample in a study of metastatic and nonmetastatic thyroid tumors. With MiXCR, TCRdb reprocessed the PCR reads. The data contain approximately 12,000 clones, approximately 24% of them singletons. Specimen: blood. Receptor source: a male donor with papillary thyroid cancer or a benign thyroid nodule (not recorded which). Some clones in this sample may be carry-over from other donors' samples. CDR3s include the opening cysteine and the closing phenylalanine or tryptophan. D genes are given only for firm matches. Clone size is not always given. Where it is, it says once, few, many or a class for expanded clones.

size	V	D	J	CDR3	DNA
once	TRBV11-2	.	TRBJ2-7	CASSLVGGGTTTYEQYF	TGTGCCAGCAGCTTAGTAGGGGGGGGCACTACCACCTACGAGCAGTACTTC
few	TRBV12-3/TRBV12-4	.	TRBJ2-7	CASSLGVADEQYF	TGTGCCAGCAGTTTGGGGGTGGCGGACGAGCAGTACTTC
many	TRBV12-3/TRBV12-4	TRBD2	TRBJ2-7	CASSLEASGGGYEQYF	TGTGCCAGCAGTTTAGAGGCTAGCGGGGGGGGCTACGAGCAGTACTTC
many	TRBV29-1	.	TRBJ1-2	CSVGMAGALKGYTF	TGCAGCGTTGGTATGGCGGGGGCTCTGAAGGGCTACACCTTC
.	TRBV5-1	TRBD2	TRBJ2-2	CASQTSGRADTGELFF	TGCGCCAGCCAGACTAGCGGGAGGGCGGACACCGGGGAGCTGTTTTTT
few	TRBV12-3/TRBV12-4	.	TRBJ2-1	CASSSRAARSEQFF	TGTGCCAGCAGTTCTCGTGCCGCCAGGAGTGAGCAGTTCTTC
few	TRBV10-3	TRBD1	TRBJ1-6	CAISADRGLSPLHF	TGTGCCATCAGTGCGGACAGGGGGCTGTCACCCCTCCACTTT
.	TRBV19	.	TRBJ2-3	CASSIVHYTDTQYF	TGTGCCAGTAGTATAGTCCACTACACAGATACGCAGTATTTT
.	TRBV4-3	.	TRBJ2-7	CASSPDSHRAYEQYF	TGCGCCAGCAGTCCGGACAGCCACAGAGCCTACGAGCAGTACTTC
medium-sized	TRBV11-2	.	TRBJ1-3	CASSLESGSGNTIYF	TGTGCCAGCAGCTTAGAATCGGGTTCTGGAAACACCATATATTTT
few	TRBV11-2	.	TRBJ2-2	CASSLIWGSGELFF	TGTGCCAGCAGCTTGATCTGGGGTTCCGGGGAGCTGTTTTTT
.	TRBV6-5	.	TRBJ1-1	CASSYGQVNTEAFF	TGTGCCAGCAGTTACGGGCAGGTGAACACTGAAGCTTTCTTT
.	TRBV7-2	.	TRBJ1-2	CASSYRQDHYGYTF	TGTGCCAGCAGTTACCGACAGGACCACTATGGCTACACCTTC
few	TRBV6-9	.	TRBJ1-2	CANYGYTF	TGTGCTAACTATGGCTACACCTTC
medium-sized	TRBV19	TRBD1	TRBJ1-1	CASTIPGGITEAFF	TGTGCCAGTACCATACCAGGGGGAATCACTGAAGCTTTCTTT
once	TRBV5-1	.	TRBJ2-7	CASSSDIYPYEQYF	TGCGCCAGCAGCTCTGACATTTACCCCTACGAGCAGTACTTC
.	TRBV19	TRBD1	TRBJ2-7	CASREDRGSYEQYF	TGTGCCAGTAGAGAGGACAGGGGTTCCTACGAGCAGTACTTC
few	TRBV6-1	.	TRBJ2-2	CASSERGGRETVELFF	TGTGCCAGCAGTGAACGAGGGGGGCGCGAAACCGTGGAGCTGTTTTTT
many	TRBV6-2/TRBV6-3	.	TRBJ2-7	CASSYSDTYEQYF	TGTGCCAGCAGTTACTCGGACACCTACGAGCAGTACTTC
few	TRBV12-3/TRBV12-4	.	TRBJ2-2	CASSLVTGELFF	TGTGCCAGCAGTTTGGTCACCGGGGAGCTGTTTTTT
.	TRBV7-2	.	TRBJ1-2	CASARGAGQEDPTF	TGTGCCAGCGCGCGAGGGGCGGGCCAAGAAGATCCCACCTTC
many	TRBV5-6	.	TRBJ1-1	CASSVDLPAFF	TGTGCCAGCAGCGTGGACCTCCCAGCTTTCTTT
.	TRBV10-3	TRBD1	TRBJ2-7	CATRQGGYEQYF	TGTGCCACCCGACAGGGCGGCTACGAGCAGTACTTC
medium-sized	TRBV28	.	TRBJ2-7	CASSGNSYEQYF	TGTGCCAGCAGTGGGAACTCCTACGAGCAGTACTTC
.	TRBV20-1	.	TRBJ2-7	CSASGESPLSIYEQYF	TGCAGTGCTAGCGGGGAGTCCCCTCTATCCATATACGAGCAGTACTTC
few	TRBV15	TRBD2	TRBJ2-5	CATSRGWGGGETQYF	TGTGCCACCAGCAGAGGTTGGGGGGGAGGAGAGACCCAGTACTTC
.	TRBV11-3	TRBD2	TRBJ2-2	CASSFSGRAGELFF	TGTGCCAGCAGCTTTAGCGGGAGGGCCGGGGAGCTGTTTTTT
.	TRBV11-2	.	TRBJ1-2	CASSLRAGAFWNGYTF	TGTGCCAGCAGTTTACGAGCAGGGGCTTTCTGGAACGGCTACACCTTC
medium-sized	TRBV6-1	TRBD1	TRBJ2-3	CASSARTGVTTDTQYF	TGTGCCAGCAGCGCCAGGACAGGAGTAACCACAGATACGCAGTATTTT
many	TRBV4-1	.	TRBJ1-3	CASSQAAVGAVPYF	TGCGCCAGCAGCCAAGCCGCCGTAGGGGCCGTTCCATATTTT
few	TRBV19	TRBD1	TRBJ1-4	CASSIQGAREKLFF	TGTGCCAGTAGTATTCAGGGGGCGAGAGAAAAACTGTTTTTT
.	TRBV3-1	.	TRBJ2-2	CAISAFENTGELFF	TGTGCCATCAGTGCCTTCGAGAACACCGGGGAGCTGTTTTTT
many	TRBV20-1	.	TRBJ2-3	CSARAADTQYF	TGCAGTGCTAGAGCCGCAGATACGCAGTATTTT
.	TRBV5-1	TRBD2	TRBJ2-7	CASSPGIGLASYEQYF	TGCGCCAGCAGCCCCGGAATTGGACTAGCGTCCTACGAGCAGTACTTC
.	TRBV2	.	TRBJ1-5	CASRTESNQPQHF	TGTGCCAGCCGCACAGAGAGCAATCAGCCCCAGCATTTT
.	TRBV30	.	TRBJ2-4	CAWSQGRAIQNIQYF	TGTGCCTGGAGTCAGGGCAGGGCCATCCAAAACATTCAGTACTTC
.	TRBV7-3	TRBD2	TRBJ2-1	CASILGLANEQFF	TGTGCCAGCATCTTGGGACTAGCGAATGAGCAGTTCTTC
.	TRBV4-1	TRBD1	TRBJ2-7	CASSQASGQAAYEQYF	TGCGCCAGCAGCCAAGCCTCCGGACAGGCGGCCTACGAGCAGTACTTC
.	TRBV19	.	TRBJ1-2	CASRRQDYGYTF	TGTGCCAGTAGGCGGCAGGACTATGGCTACACCTTC
.	TRBV6-2/TRBV6-3	TRBD1	TRBJ2-2	CASSRRTGGPTGELFF	TGTGCCAGCAGTCGTCGGACAGGGGGCCCCACCGGGGAGCTGTTTTTT
.	TRBV27	.	TRBJ1-2	CASSSQYSLSGDYGYTF	TGTGCCAGCAGTTCCCAGTACTCCTTATCAGGGGACTATGGCTACACCTTC
.	TRBV7-8	TRBD1	TRBJ2-7	CASSPRTGYDEQYF	TGTGCCAGCAGCCCCCGGACAGGGTACGACGAGCAGTACTTC
few	TRBV6-5	TRBD1	TRBJ2-7	CASSTRPGQGAYEQYF	TGTGCCAGCAGTACGCGACCGGGACAGGGGGCATACGAGCAGTACTTC
few	TRBV10-2	.	TRBJ2-7	CASSEHVTYEQYF	TGCGCCAGCAGTGAGCATGTAACCTACGAGCAGTACTTC
many	TRBV5-8	.	TRBJ1-1	CASSSLLTVNTEAFF	TGTGCCAGCAGCTCCCTCTTGACAGTGAACACTGAAGCTTTCTTT
.	TRBV19	TRBD1	TRBJ2-3	CASTYRGMGTDTQYF	TGTGCCAGTACCTACAGGGGTATGGGCACAGATACGCAGTATTTT
many	TRBV19	TRBD1	TRBJ2-7	CASSPGARDRSYEQYF	TGTGCCAGTAGTCCTGGTGCCCGGGACAGATCCTACGAGCAGTACTTC
few	TRBV28	TRBD2	TRBJ2-7	CASSFSGSSYEQYF	TGTGCCAGCAGTTTTAGCGGGAGCTCCTACGAGCAGTACTTC
many	TRBV18	.	TRBJ2-5	CASSPREGAGGTQYF	TGTGCCAGCTCACCCCGTGAGGGCGCGGGTGGGACCCAGTACTTC
few	TRBV28	TRBD1	TRBJ1-3	CASSLVVRGSSGNTIYF	TGTGCCAGCAGTTTGGTCGTCAGGGGGAGCTCTGGAAACACCATATATTTT
.	TRBV6-1	TRBD1	TRBJ2-5	CASSGDRGRTETQYF	TGTGCCAGCAGTGGGGACAGGGGGCGCACAGAGACCCAGTACTTC
few	TRBV6-2/TRBV6-3	.	TRBJ1-2	CASSYSGAGYTF	TGTGCCAGCAGTTACTCAGGGGCTGGCTACACCTTC
many	TRBV7-7	.	TRBJ2-1	CASSLGDRPGTYNEQFF	TGTGCTAGCAGCTTAGGAGATCGCCCGGGAACCTACAATGAGCAGTTCTTC
.	TRBV15	.	TRBJ1-2	CATSRVNYGYTF	TGTGCCACCAGCAGAGTTAACTATGGCTACACCTTC
.	TRBV11-2	TRBD2	TRBJ2-1	CASSKTSGRLNEQFF	TGTGCCAGCAGCAAGACTAGCGGGAGATTGAATGAGCAGTTCTTC